This TCR beta chain was profiled in a study of beta chain features in type 1 diabetes. Overall study: Cell yields, gender and age were similar in healthy donors and patients. Study outcomes and limitations: Shorter TCRB CDR3s, moderately but significantly so, marked every one of the four CD4+ subsets in Type 1 diabetes patients. Comparison showed that naive, central memory and Treg TCRB repertoires appeared more similar among patients than among healthy donors.

V dropped 2 bases and J dropped 4 bases, with 8 bases sitting between them. The germline CDR1 and CDR2 sequences are GTSNPN and SVGIG (reference sequence). The CDR3 runs to 13 residues. The isolated RNA, all of it, was reverse transcribed, so expressed TCRB transcripts were what got sequenced. Some clones are missing from TCRdb's copy, which holds only in-frame ones; the method was immunoSEQ multiplex PCR. The table includes about 640,000 clones, around an eighth detected once. Remarks on this clone: Its cognate antigen is unknown.

This clonotype was obtained from a man aged 25 to 45 with type 1 diabetes. Material: naive CD4+ T cells from blood. The chain couples TRBV30 to TRBJ1-4; D is ambiguous. Here the CDR3 reads CAWSSADNEKLFF. CDR3 nucleotides: TGTGCCTGGAGTAGCGCAGATAATGAAAAACTGTTTTTT.